This entry is about one T cell receptor (beta chain). V shed 10 bases and J 5 bases; nucleotides not matched to a gene: 2. Germline CDR1 MNHNY, CDR2 SVGAGI (reference sequence). The CDR3 length is 11 residues. The data originate from a study of cytomegalovirus exposure and HLA in healthy donors. Each donor was healthy, and each was a bone marrow donor. PCR employed 60 Vbeta and 13 Jbeta primers. Per the study methods: Later reanalysis found about 78 million unique TCR beta chains, about 11 million of them shared. TCRdb's table, derived via immunoSEQ multiplex PCR, lists solely in-frame clones and lacks some. That table furnishes V, J and clone size, whereas the DNA furnished D and trimming. Of approximately 240,000 clones listed, roughly 87% are singletons.

This receptor was identified in a woman aged 35 to 49 in good health and CMV-seropositive. The chain uses TRBV6-6 and TRBJ1-1; 9 bases fit TRBD1. Sequenced: PBMCs. In DNA, the CDR3 is TGTGCCACGGGACAGGGTACTGAAGCTTTCTTT. As protein: CATGQGTEAFF.